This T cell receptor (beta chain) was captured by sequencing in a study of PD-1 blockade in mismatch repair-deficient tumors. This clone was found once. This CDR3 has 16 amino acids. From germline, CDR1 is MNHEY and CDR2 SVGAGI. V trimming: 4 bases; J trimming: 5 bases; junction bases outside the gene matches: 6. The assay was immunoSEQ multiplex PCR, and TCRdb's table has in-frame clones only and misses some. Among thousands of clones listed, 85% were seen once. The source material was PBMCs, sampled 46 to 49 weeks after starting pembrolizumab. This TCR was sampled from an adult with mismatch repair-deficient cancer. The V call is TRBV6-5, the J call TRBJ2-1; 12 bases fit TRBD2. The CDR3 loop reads CASSFLTSGGHNEQFF. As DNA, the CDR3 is TGTGCCAGCAGTTTCCTGACTAGCGGGGGTCACAATGAGCAGTTCTTC.